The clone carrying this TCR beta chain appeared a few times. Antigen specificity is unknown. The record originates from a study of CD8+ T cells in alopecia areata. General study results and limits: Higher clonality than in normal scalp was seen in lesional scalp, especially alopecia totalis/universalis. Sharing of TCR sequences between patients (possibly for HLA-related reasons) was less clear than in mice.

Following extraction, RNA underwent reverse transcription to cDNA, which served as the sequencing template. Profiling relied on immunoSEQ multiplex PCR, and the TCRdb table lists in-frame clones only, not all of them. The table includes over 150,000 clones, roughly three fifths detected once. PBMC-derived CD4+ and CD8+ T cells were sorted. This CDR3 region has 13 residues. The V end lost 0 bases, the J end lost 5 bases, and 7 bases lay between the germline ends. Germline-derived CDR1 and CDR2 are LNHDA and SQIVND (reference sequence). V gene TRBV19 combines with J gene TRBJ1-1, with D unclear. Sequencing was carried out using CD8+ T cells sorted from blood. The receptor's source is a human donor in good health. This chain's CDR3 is CASSIDSGTEAFF. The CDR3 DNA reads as TGTGCCAGTAGTATAGACTCGGGGACTGAAGCTTTCTTT. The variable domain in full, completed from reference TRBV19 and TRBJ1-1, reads DGGITQSPKYLFRKEGQNVTLSCEQNLNHDAMYWYRQDPGQGLRLIYYSQIVNDFQKGDIAEGYSVSREKKESFPLTVTSAQKNPTAFYLCASSIDSGTEAFFGQGTRLTVV.